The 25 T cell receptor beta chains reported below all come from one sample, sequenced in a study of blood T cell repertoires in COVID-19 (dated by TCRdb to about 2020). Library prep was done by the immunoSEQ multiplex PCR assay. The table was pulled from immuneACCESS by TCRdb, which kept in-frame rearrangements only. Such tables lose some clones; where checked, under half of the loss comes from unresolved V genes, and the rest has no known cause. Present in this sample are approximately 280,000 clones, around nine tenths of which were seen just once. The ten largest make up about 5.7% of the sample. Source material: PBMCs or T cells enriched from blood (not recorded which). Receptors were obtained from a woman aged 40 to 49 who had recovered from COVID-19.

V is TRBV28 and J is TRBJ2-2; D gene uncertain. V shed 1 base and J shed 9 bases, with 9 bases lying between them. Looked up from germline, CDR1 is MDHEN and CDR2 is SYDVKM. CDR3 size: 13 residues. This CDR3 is CASSLSSRRELFF. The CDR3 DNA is TGTGCCAGCAGTTTATCCTCTAGGCGGGAGCTGTTTTTT. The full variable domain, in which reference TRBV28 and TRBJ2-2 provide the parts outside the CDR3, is DVKVTQSSRYLVKRTGEKVFLECVQDMDHENMFWYRQDPGLGLRLIYFSYDVKMKEKGDIPEGYSVSREKKERFSLILESASTNQTSMYLCASSLSSRRELFFGEGSRLTVL.

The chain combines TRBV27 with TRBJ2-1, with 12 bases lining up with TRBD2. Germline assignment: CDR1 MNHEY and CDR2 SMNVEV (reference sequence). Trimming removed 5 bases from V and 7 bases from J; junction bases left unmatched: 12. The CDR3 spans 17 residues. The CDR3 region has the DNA TGTGCCAGCAGTGGCCTACGCCTAGCGGGAGGGCCGAATGAGCAGTTCTTC. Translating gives CASSGLRLAGGPNEQFF.

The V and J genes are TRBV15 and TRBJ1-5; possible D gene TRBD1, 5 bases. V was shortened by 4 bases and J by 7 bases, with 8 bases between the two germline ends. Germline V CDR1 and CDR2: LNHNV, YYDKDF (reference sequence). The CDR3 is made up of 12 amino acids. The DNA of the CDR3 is TGTGCCACCAGCAAAAGGGGACAGCCCCAGCATTTT. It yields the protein CATSKRGQPQHF.

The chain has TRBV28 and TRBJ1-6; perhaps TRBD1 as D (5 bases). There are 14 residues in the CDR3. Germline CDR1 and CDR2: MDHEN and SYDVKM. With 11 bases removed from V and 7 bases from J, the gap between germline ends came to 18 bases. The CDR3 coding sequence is TGTGCCGGGAAAGGGGAGGGGCGGAATTCACCCCTCCACTTT. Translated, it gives CAGKGEGRNSPLHF.

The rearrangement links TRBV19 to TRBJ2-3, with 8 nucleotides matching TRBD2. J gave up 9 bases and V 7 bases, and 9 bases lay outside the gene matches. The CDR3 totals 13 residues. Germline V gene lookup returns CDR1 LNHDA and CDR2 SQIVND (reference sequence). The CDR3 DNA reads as TGTGCCAGTAATCCCAGCGGGAGTGCGACGCAGTATTTT. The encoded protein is CASNPSGSATQYF.

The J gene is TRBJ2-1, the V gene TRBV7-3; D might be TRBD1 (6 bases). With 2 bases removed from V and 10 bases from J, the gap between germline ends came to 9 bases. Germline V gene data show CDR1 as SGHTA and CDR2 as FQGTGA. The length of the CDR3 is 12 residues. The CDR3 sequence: CASSLGQTEQFF. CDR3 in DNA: TGTGCCAGCAGCTTAGGACAGACGGAGCAGTTCTTC.

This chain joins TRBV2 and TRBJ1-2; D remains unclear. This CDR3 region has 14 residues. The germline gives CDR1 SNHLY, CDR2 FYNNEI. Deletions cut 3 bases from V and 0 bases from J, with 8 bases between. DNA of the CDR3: TGTGCCAGCAGTGATCTACAGCCTAACTATGGCTACACCTTC. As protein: CASSDLQPNYGYTF.

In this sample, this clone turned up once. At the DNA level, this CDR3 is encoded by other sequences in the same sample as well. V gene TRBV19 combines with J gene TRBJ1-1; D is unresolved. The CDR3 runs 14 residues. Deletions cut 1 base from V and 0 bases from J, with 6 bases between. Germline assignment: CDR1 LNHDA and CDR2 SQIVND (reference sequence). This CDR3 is CASSIGRLNTEAFF. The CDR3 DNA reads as TGTGCCAGTAGTATAGGGAGGCTGAACACTGAAGCTTTCTTT.

CDR3: CASSVRGSTDTQYF. The CDR3, as DNA: TGTGCCAGCAGTGTCCGCGGGAGCACAGATACGCAGTATTTT. The V call is TRBV28, the J call TRBJ2-3; tentative D call: TRBD2 (5 bases). With 5 bases removed from V and 0 bases from J, the gap between germline ends came to 9 bases. Germline values: CDR1 MDHEN, CDR2 SYDVKM. The CDR3 totals 14 residues.

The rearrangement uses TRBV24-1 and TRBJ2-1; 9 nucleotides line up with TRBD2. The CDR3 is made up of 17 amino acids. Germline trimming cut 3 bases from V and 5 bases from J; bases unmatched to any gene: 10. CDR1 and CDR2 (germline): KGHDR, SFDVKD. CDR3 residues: CATSDGLLAGANNEQFF. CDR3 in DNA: TGTGCCACCAGTGATGGTCTATTAGCGGGAGCGAACAATGAGCAGTTCTTC.

The DNA for the CDR3 is TGTGCCAGTAGATCCCCCCCCGGGACAGGGAACACCGGGGAGCTGTTTTTT. It encodes CASRSPPGTGNTGELFF. V is TRBV19 and J is TRBJ2-2; 8 bases map to TRBD1. Germline CDR1 is LNHDA and CDR2 is SQIVND (reference sequence). This CDR3 comprises 17 residues. Losses at the gene ends were 6 bases for V and 1 base for J; bases not matched to a gene: 10.

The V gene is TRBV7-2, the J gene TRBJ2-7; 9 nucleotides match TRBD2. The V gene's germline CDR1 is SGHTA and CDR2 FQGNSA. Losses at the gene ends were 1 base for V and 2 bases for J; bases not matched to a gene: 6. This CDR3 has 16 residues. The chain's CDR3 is CASSLGLAETPYEQYF. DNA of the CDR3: TGTGCCAGCAGCTTAGGACTAGCGGAGACCCCCTACGAGCAGTACTTC.

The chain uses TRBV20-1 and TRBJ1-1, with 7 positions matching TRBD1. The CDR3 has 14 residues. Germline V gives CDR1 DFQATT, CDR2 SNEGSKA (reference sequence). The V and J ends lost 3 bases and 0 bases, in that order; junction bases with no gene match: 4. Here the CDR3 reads CSASRGQLNTEAFF. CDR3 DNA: TGCAGTGCTAGTCGGGGACAGCTGAACACTGAAGCTTTCTTT.

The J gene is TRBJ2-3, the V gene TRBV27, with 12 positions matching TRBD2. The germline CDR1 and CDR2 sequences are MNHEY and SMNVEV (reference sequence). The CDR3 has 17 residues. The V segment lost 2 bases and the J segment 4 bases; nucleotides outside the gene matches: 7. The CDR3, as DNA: TGTGCCAGCAGTTTACGGGCTAGCGGGAGGGTGGCAGATACGCAGTATTTT. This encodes CASSLRASGRVADTQYF.

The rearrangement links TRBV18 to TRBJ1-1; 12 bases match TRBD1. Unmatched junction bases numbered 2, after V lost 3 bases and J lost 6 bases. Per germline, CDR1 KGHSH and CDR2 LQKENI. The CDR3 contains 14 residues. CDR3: CASSPGTGGSEAFF. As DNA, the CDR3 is TGTGCCAGCTCACCCGGGACAGGGGGCTCTGAAGCTTTCTTT. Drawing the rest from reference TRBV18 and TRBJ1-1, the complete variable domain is NAGVMQNPRHLVRRRGQEARLRCSPMKGHSHVYWYRQLPEEGLKFMVYLQKENIIDESGMPKERFSAEFPKEGPSILRIQQVVRGDSAAYFCASSPGTGGSEAFFGQGTRLTVV.

In DNA form, the CDR3 reads TGCGCCAGCAGCCAACAAGAGGGTGAAAAACTGTTTTTT. This sequence encodes CASSQQEGEKLFF. J is TRBJ1-4 and V is TRBV4-1; D gene unclear. V lost 2 bases, J lost 7 bases, and 8 bases lay in between. Germline values: CDR1 MGHRA, CDR2 YSYEKL. The CDR3 covers 13 residues.

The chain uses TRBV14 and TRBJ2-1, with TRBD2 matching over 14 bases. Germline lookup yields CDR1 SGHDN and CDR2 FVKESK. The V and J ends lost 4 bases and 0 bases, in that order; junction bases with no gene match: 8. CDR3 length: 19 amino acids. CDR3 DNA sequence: TGTGCCAGCAGCCCCCTCCCTGGACTAGCGGGAGGCTCCTACAATGAGCAGTTCTTC. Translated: CASSPLPGLAGGSYNEQFF.

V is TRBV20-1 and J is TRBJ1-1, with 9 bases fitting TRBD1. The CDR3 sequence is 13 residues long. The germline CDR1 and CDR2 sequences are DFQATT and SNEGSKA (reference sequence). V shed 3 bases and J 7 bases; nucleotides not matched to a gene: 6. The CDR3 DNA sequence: TGCAGTGCTAGTGTAGGGACAGGGTATGAAGCTTTCTTT. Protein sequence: CSASVGTGYEAFF.

As DNA, the CDR3 is TGTGCCAGCAGCTTACTGGGACAGGGTGTTCTCGAGACCCAGTACTTC. Translation gives CASSLLGQGVLETQYF. The genes are TRBV11-2 and TRBJ2-5; TRBD1 matches 9 bases. This CDR3 region has 16 residues. Germline CDR1 SGHAT, CDR2 FQNNGV. With V trimmed by 2 bases and J by 5 bases, 9 bases remained unmatched. Full variable domain (missing parts from reference TRBV11-2 and TRBJ2-5): EAGVAQSPRYKIIEKRQSVAFWCNPISGHATLYWYQQILGQGPKLLIQFQNNGVVDDSQLPKDRFSAERLKGVDSTLKIQPAKLEDSAVYLCASSLLGQGVLETQYFGPGTRLLVL.

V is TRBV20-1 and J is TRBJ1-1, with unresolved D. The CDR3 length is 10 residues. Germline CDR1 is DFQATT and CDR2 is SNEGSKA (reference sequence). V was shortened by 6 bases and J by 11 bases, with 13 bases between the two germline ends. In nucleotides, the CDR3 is TGCAGTGCCCACGTTCCGGGGGCTTTCTTT. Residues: CSAHVPGAFF.

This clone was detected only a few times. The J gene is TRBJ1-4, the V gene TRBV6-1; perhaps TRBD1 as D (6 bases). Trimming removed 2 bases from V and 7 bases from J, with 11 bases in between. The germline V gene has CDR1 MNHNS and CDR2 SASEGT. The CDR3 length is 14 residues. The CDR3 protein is CASSEQGNREKLFF. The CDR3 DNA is TGTGCCAGCAGTGAACAGGGGAATCGTGAAAAACTGTTTTTT.

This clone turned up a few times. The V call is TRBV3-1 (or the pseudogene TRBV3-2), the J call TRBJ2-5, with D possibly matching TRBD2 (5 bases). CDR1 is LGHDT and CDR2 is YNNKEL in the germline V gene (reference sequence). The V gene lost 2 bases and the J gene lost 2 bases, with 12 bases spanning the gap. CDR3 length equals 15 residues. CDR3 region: CASSQMSTRQETQYF. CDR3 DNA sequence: TGTGCCAGCAGCCAAATGAGCACTAGACAAGAGACCCAGTACTTC.

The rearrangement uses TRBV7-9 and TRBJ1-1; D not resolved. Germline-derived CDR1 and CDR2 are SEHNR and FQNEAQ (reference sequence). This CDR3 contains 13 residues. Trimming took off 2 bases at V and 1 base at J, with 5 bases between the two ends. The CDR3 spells CASSLSQNTEAFF. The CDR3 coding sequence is TGTGCCAGCAGCTTAAGCCAGAACACTGAAGCTTTCTTT.

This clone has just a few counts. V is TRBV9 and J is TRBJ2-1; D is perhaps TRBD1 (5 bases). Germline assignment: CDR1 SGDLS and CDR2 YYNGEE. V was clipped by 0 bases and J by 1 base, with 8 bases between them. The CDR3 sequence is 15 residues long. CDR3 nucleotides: TGTGCCAGCAGCGTAGCGCAGGGATCCTACAATGAGCAGTTCTTC. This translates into CASSVAQGSYNEQFF. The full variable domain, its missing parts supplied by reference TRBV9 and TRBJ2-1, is DSGVTQTPKHLITATGQRVTLRCSPRSGDLSVYWYQQSLDQGLQFLIQYYNGEERAKGNILERFSAQQFPDLHSELNLSSLELGDSALYFCASSVAQGSYNEQFFGPGTRLTVL.

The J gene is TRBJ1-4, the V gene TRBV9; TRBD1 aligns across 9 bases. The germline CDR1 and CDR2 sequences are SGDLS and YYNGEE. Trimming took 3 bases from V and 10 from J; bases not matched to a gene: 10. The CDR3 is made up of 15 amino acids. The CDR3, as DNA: TGTGCCAGCAGCGCTACAGGGGGCGCTGATGGAAAACTGTTTTTT. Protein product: CASSATGGADGKLFF.